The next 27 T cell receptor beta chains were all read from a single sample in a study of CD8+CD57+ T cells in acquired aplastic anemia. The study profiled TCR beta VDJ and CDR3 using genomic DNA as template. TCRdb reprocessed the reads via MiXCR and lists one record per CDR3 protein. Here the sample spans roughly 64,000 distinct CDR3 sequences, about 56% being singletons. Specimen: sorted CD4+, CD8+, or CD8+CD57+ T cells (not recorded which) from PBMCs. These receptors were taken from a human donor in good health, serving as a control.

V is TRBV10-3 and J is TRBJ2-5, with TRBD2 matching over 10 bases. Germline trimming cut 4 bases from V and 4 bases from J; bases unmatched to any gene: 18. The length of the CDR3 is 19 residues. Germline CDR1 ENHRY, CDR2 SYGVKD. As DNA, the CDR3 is TGTGCCATCAGTGTGGGGACTACCTTCGGGCTAGCGGGAGTAGAGACCCAGTACTTC. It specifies CAISVGTTFGLAGVETQYF.

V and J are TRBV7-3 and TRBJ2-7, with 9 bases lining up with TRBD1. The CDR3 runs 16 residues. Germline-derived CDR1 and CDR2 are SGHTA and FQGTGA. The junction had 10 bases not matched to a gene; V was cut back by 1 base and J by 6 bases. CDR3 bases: TGTGCCAGCAGCTTAATGAGGGACAGGGTTTCCGGCGAGCAGTACTTC. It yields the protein CASSLMRDRVSGEQYF.

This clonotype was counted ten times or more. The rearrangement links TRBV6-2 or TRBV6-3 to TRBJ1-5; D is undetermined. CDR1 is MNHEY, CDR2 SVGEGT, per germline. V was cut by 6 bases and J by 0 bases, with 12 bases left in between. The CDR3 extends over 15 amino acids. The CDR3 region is CASSYGQYSNQPQHF. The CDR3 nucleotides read TGTGCCAGCAGCTACGGGCAGTATAGCAATCAGCCCCAGCATTTT.

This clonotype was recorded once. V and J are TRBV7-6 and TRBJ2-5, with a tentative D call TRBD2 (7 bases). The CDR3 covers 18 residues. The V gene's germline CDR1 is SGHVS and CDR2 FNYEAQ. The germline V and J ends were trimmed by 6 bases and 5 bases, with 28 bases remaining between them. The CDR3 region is CASRPVLAKGGVRETQYF. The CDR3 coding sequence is TGTGCCAGCAGACCCGTCCTAGCGAAAGGGGGGGTTCGGGAGACCCAGTACTTC. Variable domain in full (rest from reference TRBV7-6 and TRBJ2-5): GAGVSQSPRYKVTKRGQDVALRCDPISGHVSLYWYRQALGQGPEFLTYFNYEAQQDKSGLPNDRFSAERPEGSISTLTIQRTEQRDSAMYRCASRPVLAKGGVRETQYFGPGTRLLVL.

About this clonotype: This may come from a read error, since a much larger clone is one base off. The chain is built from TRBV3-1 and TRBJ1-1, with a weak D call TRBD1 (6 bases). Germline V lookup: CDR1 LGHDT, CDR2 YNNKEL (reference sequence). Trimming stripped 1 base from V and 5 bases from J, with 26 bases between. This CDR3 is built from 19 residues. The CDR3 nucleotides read TGTGCCAGCAGCCAAGTATTAGTTCAAAGGGGGTTGGTTGAGACTGAAGCTTTCTTT. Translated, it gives CASSQVLVQRGLVETEAFF.

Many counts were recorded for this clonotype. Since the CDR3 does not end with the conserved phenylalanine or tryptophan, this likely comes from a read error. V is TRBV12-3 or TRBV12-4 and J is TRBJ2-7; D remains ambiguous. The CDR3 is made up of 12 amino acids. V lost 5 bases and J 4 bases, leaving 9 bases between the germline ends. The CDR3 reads CASSRINYEQYL. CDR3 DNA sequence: TGTGCCAGCAGTCGGATAAATTACGAGCAGTACCTC.

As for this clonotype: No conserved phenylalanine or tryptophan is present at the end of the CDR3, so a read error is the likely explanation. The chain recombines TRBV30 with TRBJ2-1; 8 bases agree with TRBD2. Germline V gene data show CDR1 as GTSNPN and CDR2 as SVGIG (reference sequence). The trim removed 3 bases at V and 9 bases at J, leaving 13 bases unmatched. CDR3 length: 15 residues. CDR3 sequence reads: CAWRGPPGGSTEQFY. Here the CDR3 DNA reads TGTGCCTGGAGGGGTCCACCGGGAGGGTCGACTGAGCAGTTCTAC.

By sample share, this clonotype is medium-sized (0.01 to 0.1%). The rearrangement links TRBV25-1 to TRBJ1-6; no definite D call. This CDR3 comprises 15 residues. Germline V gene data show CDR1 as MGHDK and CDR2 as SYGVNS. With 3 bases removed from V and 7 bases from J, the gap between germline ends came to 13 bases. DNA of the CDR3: TGTGCCAGCAGTGAGTTCACCGGGCTAAATTCACCCCTCCACTTT. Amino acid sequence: CASSEFTGLNSPLHF.

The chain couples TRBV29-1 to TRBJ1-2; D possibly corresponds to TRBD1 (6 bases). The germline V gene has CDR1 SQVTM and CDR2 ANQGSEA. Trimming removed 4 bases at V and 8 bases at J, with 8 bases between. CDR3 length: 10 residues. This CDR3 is CSVGQEGYTF. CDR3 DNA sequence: TGCAGCGTTGGACAGGAAGGCTACACCTTC.

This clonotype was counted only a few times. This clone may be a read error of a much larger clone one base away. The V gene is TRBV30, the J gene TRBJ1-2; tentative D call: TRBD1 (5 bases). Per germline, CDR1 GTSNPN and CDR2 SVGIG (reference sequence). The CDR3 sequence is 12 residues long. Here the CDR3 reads CTWSKDIYGYTF. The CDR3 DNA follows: TGTACCTGGAGTAAGGACATCTATGGCTACACCTTC. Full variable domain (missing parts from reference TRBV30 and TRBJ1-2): SQTIHQWPATLVQPVGSPLSLECTVEGTSNPNLYWYRQAAGRGLQLLFYSVGIGQISSEVPQNLSASRPQDRQFILSSKKLLLSDSGFYLCTWSKDIYGYTFGSGTRLTVV.

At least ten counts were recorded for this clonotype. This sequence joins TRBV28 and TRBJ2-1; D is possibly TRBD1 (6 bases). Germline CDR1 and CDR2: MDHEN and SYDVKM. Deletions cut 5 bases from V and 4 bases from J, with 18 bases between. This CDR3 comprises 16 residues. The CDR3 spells CASSPPDSVRYNEQFF. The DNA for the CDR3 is TGTGCCAGCAGTCCCCCGGACAGTGTACGTTACAATGAGCAGTTCTTC.

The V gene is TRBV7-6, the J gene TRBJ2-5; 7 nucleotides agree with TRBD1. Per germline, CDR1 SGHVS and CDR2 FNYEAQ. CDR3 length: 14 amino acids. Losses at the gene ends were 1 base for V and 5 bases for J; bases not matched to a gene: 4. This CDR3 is CASSLEADRETQYF. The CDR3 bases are TGTGCCAGCAGCTTAGAGGCGGACAGGGAGACCCAGTACTTC.

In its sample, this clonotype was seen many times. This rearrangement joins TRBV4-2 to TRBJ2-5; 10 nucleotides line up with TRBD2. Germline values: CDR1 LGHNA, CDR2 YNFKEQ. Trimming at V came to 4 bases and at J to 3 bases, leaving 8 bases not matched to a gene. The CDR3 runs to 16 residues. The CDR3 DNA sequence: TGTGCCAGCAGCCCCGGTAAAGCGGGAGGGAAAGAGACCCAGTACTTC. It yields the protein CASSPGKAGGKETQYF.

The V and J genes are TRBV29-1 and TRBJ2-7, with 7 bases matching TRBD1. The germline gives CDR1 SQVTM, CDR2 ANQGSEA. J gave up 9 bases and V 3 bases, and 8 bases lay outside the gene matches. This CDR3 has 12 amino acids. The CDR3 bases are TGCAGCGTTGACGATGTAGGGGGCGGGCAGTACTTC. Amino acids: CSVDDVGGGQYF.

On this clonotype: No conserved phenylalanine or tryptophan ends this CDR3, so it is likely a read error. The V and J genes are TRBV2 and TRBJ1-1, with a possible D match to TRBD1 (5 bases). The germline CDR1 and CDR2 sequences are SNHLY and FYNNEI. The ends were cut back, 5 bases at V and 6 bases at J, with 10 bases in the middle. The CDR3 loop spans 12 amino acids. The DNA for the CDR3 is TGTGCCAGCAGTTACATGGGGCCTGAAGCTTTCCTT. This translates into CASSYMGPEAFL.

The CDR3 loop is CATSRDFGRRDSPLHF. The CDR3 DNA sequence: TGTGCCACCAGCAGAGATTTCGGCAGGCGGGATTCACCCCTCCACTTT. The genes are TRBV15 and TRBJ1-6; D not resolved. The CDR3 loop spans 16 amino acids. Germline CDR1 LNHNV, CDR2 YYDKDF (reference sequence). The V gene lost 0 bases and the J gene lost 8 bases, with 14 bases spanning the gap.

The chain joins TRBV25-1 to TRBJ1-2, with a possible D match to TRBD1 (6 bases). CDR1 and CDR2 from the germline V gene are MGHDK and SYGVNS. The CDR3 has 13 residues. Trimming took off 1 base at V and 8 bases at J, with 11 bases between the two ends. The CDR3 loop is CASSESGGSGYTF. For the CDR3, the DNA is TGTGCCAGCAGTGAATCTGGGGGCAGCGGCTACACCTTC.

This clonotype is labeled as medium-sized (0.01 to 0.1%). In DNA, the CDR3 is TGTGCCAGCAGCCGAGACTTCGTGGCGGGCGGGGAGCTGTTTTTT. It encodes CASSRDFVAGGELFF. The chain recombines TRBV2 with TRBJ2-2, with a tentative D call TRBD2 (5 bases). V lost 6 bases and J 7 bases, leaving 18 bases between the germline ends. The CDR3 spans 15 residues. Per germline, CDR1 SNHLY and CDR2 FYNNEI.

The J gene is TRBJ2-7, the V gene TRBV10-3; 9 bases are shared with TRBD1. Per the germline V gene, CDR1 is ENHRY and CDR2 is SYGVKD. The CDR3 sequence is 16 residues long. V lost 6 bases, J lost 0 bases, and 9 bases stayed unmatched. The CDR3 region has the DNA TGTGCCATCAGGCCCGGGACAGGGTCGAGCTCCTACGAGCAGTACTTC. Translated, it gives CAIRPGTGSSSYEQYF.

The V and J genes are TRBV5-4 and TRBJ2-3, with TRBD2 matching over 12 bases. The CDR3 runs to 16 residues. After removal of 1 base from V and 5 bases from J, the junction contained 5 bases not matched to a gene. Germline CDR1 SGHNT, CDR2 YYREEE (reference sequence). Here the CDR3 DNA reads TGTGCCAGCAGCTTGACTAGCGGGAGGCCGGGAGATACGCAGTATTTT. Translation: CASSLTSGRPGDTQYF.

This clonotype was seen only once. This CDR3 is CSAARLTGSVAFF. Written as DNA, the CDR3 is TGCAGTGCCGCAAGACTCACAGGGTCGGTAGCTTTCTTT. This chain links TRBV20-1 with TRBJ1-1, with TRBD1 as a possible D gene (6 bases). Trimming shortened V by 6 bases and J by 10 bases, and 21 bases separated the two germline ends. CDR3 size: 13 residues. Germline V gives CDR1 DFQATT, CDR2 SNEGSKA (reference sequence).

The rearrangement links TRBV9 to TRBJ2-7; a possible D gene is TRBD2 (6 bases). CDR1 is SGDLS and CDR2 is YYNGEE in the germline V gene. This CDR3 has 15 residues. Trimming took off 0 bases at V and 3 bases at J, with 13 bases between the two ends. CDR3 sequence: CASSVGAGRIYEQYF. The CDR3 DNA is TGTGCCAGCAGCGTAGGGGCAGGGAGGATCTACGAGCAGTACTTC.

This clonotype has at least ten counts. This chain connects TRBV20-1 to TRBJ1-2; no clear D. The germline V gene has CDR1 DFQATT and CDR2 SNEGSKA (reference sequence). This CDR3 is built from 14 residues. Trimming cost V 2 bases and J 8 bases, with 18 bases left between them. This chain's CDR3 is CSARIPRDFGGYTF. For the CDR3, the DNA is TGCAGTGCTAGAATCCCCCGAGACTTCGGGGGCTACACCTTC.

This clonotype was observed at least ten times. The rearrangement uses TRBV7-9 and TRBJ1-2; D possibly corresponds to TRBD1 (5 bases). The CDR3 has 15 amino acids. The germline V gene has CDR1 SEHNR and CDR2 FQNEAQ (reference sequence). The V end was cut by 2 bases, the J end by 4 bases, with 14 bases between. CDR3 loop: CASSLPRGSSYGYTF. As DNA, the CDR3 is TGTGCCAGCAGCTTACCCCGGGGGAGCTCCTATGGCTACACCTTC.

CDR3 DNA: TGTGCCAGCAGCTGGGGACAGGTAGACGAGCAGTACTTC. This encodes CASSWGQVDEQYF. The chain links TRBV7-2 to TRBJ2-7; TRBD1 agrees at 8 bases. Germline V gene lookup returns CDR1 SGHTA and CDR2 FQGNSA. V shed 4 bases and J 5 bases; nucleotides not matched to a gene: 4. The CDR3 sequence is 13 residues long. Supplemented by reference TRBV7-2 and TRBJ2-7, the full variable domain reads GAGVSQSPSNKVTEKGKDVELRCDPISGHTALYWYRQSLGQGLEFLIYFQGNSAPDKSGLPSDRFSAERTGGSVSTLTIQRTQQEDSAVYLCASSWGQVDEQYFGPGTRLTVT.

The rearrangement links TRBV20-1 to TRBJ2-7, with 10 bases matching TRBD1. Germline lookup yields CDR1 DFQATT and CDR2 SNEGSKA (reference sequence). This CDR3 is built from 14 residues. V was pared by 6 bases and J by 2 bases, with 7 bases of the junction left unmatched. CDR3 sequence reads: CSAATGTGAYEQYF. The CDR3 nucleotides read TGCAGTGCCGCCACCGGGACAGGGGCCTACGAGCAGTACTTC.

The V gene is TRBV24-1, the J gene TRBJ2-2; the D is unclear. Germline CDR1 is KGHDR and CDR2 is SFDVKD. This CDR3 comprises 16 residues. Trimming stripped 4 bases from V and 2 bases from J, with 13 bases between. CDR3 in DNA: TGTGCCACCAGTGACCCGAGCAGCATAAACACCGGGGAGCTGTTTTTT. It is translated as CATSDPSSINTGELFF.